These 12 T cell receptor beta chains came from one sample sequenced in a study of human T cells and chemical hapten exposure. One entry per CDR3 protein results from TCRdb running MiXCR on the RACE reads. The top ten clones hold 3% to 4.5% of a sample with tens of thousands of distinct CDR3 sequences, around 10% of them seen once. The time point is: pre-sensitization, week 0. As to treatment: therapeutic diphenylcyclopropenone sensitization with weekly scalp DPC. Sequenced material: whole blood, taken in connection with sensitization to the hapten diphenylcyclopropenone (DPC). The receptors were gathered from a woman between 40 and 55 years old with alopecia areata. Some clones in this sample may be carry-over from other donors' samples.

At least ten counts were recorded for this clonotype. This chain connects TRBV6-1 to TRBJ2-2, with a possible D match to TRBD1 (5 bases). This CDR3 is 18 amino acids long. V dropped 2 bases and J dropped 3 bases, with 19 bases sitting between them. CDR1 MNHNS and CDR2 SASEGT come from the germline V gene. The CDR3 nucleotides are TGTGCCAGCAGTGAATTAGTAGGGGCCTTAGGGGACACCGGGGAGCTGTTTTTT. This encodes CASSELVGALGDTGELFF.

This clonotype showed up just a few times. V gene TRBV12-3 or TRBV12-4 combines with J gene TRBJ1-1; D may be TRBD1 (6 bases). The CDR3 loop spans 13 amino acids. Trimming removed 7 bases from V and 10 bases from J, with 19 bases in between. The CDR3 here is CASIPLQVGGAFF. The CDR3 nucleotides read TGTGCCAGCATCCCCTTACAGGTAGGGGGAGCTTTCTTT.

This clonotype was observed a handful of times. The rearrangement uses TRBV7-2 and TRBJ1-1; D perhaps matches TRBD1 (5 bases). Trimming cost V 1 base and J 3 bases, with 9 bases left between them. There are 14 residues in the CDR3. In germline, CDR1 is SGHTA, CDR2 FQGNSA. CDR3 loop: CASSLVRVDTEAFF. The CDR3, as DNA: TGTGCCAGCAGCTTAGTCAGGGTGGACACTGAAGCTTTCTTT.

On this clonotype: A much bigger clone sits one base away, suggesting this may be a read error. CDR3 nucleotides: TGTGCCAGCAGCGTCTCGGGACCGGGATGGTACGAGCAGTACTTC. Translation gives CASSVSGPGWYEQYF. The chain links TRBV9 to TRBJ2-7, with D perhaps given as TRBD1 or TRBD2 (5 bases each). Germline loops: CDR1 SGDLS, CDR2 YYNGEE. Trimming stripped 2 bases from V and 4 bases from J, with 16 bases between. This CDR3 is 15 amino acids long. The full variable domain, with the rest looked up from reference TRBV9 and TRBJ2-7, is DSGVTQTPKHLITATGQRVTLRCSPRSGDLSVYWYQQSLDQGLQFLIQYYNGEERAKGNILERFSAQQFPDLHSELNLSSLELGDSALYFCASSVSGPGWYEQYFGPGTRLTVT.

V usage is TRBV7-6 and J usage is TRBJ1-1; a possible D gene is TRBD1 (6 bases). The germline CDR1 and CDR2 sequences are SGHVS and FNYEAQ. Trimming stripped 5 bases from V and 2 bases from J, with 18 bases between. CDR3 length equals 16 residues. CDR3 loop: CASSLPGQSFNTEAFF. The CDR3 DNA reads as TGTGCCAGCAGCCTCCCGGGACAATCCTTTAACACTGAAGCTTTCTTT.

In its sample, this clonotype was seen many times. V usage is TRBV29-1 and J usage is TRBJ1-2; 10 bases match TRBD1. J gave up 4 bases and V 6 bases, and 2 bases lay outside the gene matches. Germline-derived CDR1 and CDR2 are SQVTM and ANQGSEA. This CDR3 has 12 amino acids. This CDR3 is CSVRQGAYGYTF. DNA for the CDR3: TGCAGCGTCAGACAGGGGGCCTATGGCTACACCTTC.

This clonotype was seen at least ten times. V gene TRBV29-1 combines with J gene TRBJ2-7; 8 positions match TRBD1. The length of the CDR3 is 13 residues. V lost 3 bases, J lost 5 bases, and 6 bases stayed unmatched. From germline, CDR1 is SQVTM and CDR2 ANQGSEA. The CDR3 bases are TGCAGCGTTGAGTCGGACAGGGTGAACGAGCAGTACTTC. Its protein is CSVESDRVNEQYF.

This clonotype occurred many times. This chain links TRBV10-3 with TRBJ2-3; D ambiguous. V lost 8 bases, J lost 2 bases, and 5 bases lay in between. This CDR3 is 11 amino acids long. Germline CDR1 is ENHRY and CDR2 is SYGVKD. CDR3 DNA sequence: TGTGCCATCCTGGCCACAGATACGCAGTATTTT. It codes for CAILATDTQYF.

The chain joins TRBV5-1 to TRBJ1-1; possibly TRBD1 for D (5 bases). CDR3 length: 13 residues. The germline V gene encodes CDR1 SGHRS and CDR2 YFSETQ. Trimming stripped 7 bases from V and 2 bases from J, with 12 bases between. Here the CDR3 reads CASGGTANTEAFF. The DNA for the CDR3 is TGCGCCAGCGGCGGGACGGCAAACACTGAAGCTTTCTTT.

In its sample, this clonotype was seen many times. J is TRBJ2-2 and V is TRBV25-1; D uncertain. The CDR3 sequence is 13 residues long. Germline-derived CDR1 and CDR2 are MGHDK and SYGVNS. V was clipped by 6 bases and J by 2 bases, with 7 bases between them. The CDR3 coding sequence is TGTGCCAGCAGGGGCAGTAACACCGGGGAGCTGTTTTTT. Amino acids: CASRGSNTGELFF.

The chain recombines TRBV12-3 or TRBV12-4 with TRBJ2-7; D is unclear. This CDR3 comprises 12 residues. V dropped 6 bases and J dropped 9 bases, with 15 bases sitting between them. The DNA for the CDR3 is TGTGCCAGCAGCCCCCAAGGGTCTGGGCAGTACTTC. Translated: CASSPQGSGQYF.

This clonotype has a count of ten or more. CDR3 region: CASAGMYNEQFF. The CDR3 coding sequence is TGCGCCAGTGCAGGGATGTACAATGAGCAGTTCTTC. The chain employs TRBV5-1 and TRBJ2-1; weak D call: TRBD1 (5 bases). The V gene lost 8 bases and the J gene lost 4 bases, with 10 bases spanning the gap. The CDR3 covers 12 residues. Germline V gene data show CDR1 as SGHRS and CDR2 as YFSETQ.